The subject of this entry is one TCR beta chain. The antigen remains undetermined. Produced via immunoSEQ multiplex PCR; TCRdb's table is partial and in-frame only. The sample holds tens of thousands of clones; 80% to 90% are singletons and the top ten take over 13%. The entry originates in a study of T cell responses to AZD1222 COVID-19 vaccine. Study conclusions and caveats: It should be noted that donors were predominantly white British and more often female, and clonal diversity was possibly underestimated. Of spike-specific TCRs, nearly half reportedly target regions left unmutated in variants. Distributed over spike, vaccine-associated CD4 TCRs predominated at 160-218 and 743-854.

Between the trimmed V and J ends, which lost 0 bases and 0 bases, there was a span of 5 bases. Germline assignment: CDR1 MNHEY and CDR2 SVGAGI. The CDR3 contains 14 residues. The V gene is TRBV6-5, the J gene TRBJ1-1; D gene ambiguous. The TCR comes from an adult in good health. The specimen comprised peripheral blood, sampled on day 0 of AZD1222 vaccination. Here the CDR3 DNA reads TGTGCCAGCAGTTACTCGTCTGTGAACACTGAAGCTTTCTTT. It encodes CASSYSSVNTEAFF.